This is a list of T cell receptor beta chains from one sample in a study of T cells in Graves' hyperthyroidism and ophthalmopathy. Each CDR3 protein gets one entry after TCRdb re-called the multiplex PCR reads with MiXCR. This sample has about 350,000 distinct CDR3 sequences, with 13% to 15% found just once. The sequenced sample was blood. All receptors come from a woman aged 55-75 years with Graves' ophthalmopathy. Both conserved end residues are part of each CDR3. A D gene is named only where the DNA matches it firmly. The size entry is marked missing in some rows and otherwise reads once, few, many or a size class.

>many|.|TRBV11-2|TRBJ2-1
TGTGCCAGCAGCTTAGTCGGCGGGACAGTAAATGAGCAGTTCTTC
CASSLVGGTVNEQFF
>many|.|TRBV20-1|TRBJ2-1
TGCAGTGCTAGCCGGGAGGGACAGGGAGTACGTGAGCAGTTCTTC
CSASREGQGVREQFF
>.|TRBD2|TRBV4-1|TRBJ2-1
TGCGCCAGCAGCCAAAAGAGGGGACTAGCGGGAGCGGGAGATGAGCAGTTCTTC
CASSQKRGLAGAGDEQFF
>many|.|TRBV20-1|TRBJ2-3
TGCAGTGCTATAAAGTGGACGGGATTCACAGATACGCAGTATTTT
CSAIKWTGFTDTQYF
>many|.|TRBV20-1|TRBJ1-1
TGCAGTGCTAGAGATGGAGGACCGAACACTGAAGCTTTCTTT
CSARDGGPNTEAFF
>.|TRBD1|TRBV20-1|TRBJ2-5
TGCAGTGTTAGAGGGCAGGGGGCAGGAGAGACCCAGTACTTC
CSVRGQGAGETQYF
>few|TRBD2|TRBV6-4|TRBJ2-1
TGTGCCAGCCCAGGCGGGACTAGCGGGACGAATGAGCAGTTCTTC
CASPGGTSGTNEQFF
>.|.|TRBV20-1|TRBJ2-7
TGCAGTGCCCGGAACACAGGGTCCTACTACGAGCAGTACTTC
CSARNTGSYYEQYF
>many|.|TRBV12-3/TRBV12-4|TRBJ1-1
TGTGCCAGCAGGGATACAGGGAGTACTGAAGCTTTCTTT
CASRDTGSTEAFF
>.|TRBD2|TRBV20-1|TRBJ2-3
TGCAGTGCTACTGGGGGAGGGAGGGGCACAGATACGCAGTATTTT
CSATGGGRGTDTQYF
>many|.|TRBV28|TRBJ2-1
TGTGCCGGTCAGTCCTCCTACAATGAGCAGTTCTTC
CAGQSSYNEQFF
>few|TRBD2|TRBV20-1|TRBJ2-1
TGCAGTGCTCGAGGGTGGACTAGCGCTGATGAGCAGTTCTTC
CSARGWTSADEQFF
>.|TRBD1|TRBV24-1|TRBJ1-5
TGTGCCACCAGTGATACGACAGGGGGAGGGAATCAGCCCCAGCATTTT
CATSDTTGGGNQPQHF
>many|TRBD1|TRBV14|TRBJ1-4
TGTGCCAGCAGCCGTATGACAGGGGTACGGGAAAAACTGTTTTTT
CASSRMTGVREKLFF
>.|.|TRBV24-1|TRBJ2-7
TGTGCCACCAGTTCCCCCGGGACCGGAGCTGGCGGGCAGTACTTC
CATSSPGTGAGGQYF
>.|TRBD2|TRBV5-1|TRBJ2-1
TGCGCCAACAGCCGGGGGACTAGCGGGAGTCCGGAGCAGTTCTTC
CANSRGTSGSPEQFF
>many|TRBD2|TRBV10-1|TRBJ2-1
TGCGCCAGCAGTGACCTAGCGGGAGGCTCAACAGAGCAGTTCTTC
CASSDLAGGSTEQFF
>many|TRBD2|TRBV7-8|TRBJ2-3
TGTGCCAGCAGCTTAGAAGGGACTAGCGTTGGAGATACGCAGTATTTT
CASSLEGTSVGDTQYF
>.|.|TRBV7-9|TRBJ2-3
TGTGCCAGCAGCCCCCGGCGGGCCCGCACAGATACGCAGTATTTT
CASSPRRARTDTQYF
>few|.|TRBV19|TRBJ2-1
TGTGCCAGTAGTGCACCTGGGACTAGGGGGCTGCATGAGCAGTTCTTC
CASSAPGTRGLHEQFF
>.|.|TRBV6-1|TRBJ1-2
TGTGCCAGCAGTCCACGGGCCGGCCACGGCTACACCTTC
CASSPRAGHGYTF
>many|.|TRBV9|TRBJ1-6
TGTGCCAGCAGCGCGTCTGGGCATGTGGATTCACCCCTCCACTTT
CASSASGHVDSPLHF
>.|.|TRBV4-1|TRBJ1-1
TGCGCCAGCAGCCAAGTCCCCCGCGACACTGAAGCTTTCTTT
CASSQVPRDTEAFF
>.|TRBD2|TRBV29-1|TRBJ2-1
TGCAGCGTTCCCTTGTGGGCTAGCGGGATGGGTGAGCAGTTCTTC
CSVPLWASGMGEQFF
>few|TRBD2|TRBV29-1|TRBJ2-7
TGCAGCTCTCGGACTAGCGGGAGCTACGAGCAGTACTTC
CSSRTSGSYEQYF
>many|TRBD1|TRBV27|TRBJ2-1
TGTGCCAGCAGTCCTCGACAGGGTACCTACAATGAGCAGTTCTTC
CASSPRQGTYNEQFF
>many|TRBD2|TRBV6-1|TRBJ2-1
TGTGCCACCATGGGACTAGCGGACAATGAGCAGTTCTTC
CATMGLADNEQFF
>.|.|TRBV4-1|TRBJ1-1
TGCGCCAGCAGATCCCCGGGCAGGAGGAACACTGAAGCTTTCTTT
CASRSPGRRNTEAFF
>few|TRBD2|TRBV20-1|TRBJ2-7
TGCAGTGCTAGAAAGGTAGCGGGATTGTACGAGCAGTACTTC
CSARKVAGLYEQYF
>.|.|TRBV2|TRBJ1-2
TGTGCCAGCAGTGAAGGGGGGTTGTCTGGCTACACCTTC
CASSEGGLSGYTF
>.|.|TRBV10-2|TRBJ2-7
TGCGCCAGCAGTCAGGGACTCCCCAGCGAGCAGTACTTC
CASSQGLPSEQYF
>few|TRBD1|TRBV25-1|TRBJ1-2
TGTGCCAGCAGTGAATGGGACAGGGGGTTGCGTGGCTACACCTTC
CASSEWDRGLRGYTF
>many|.|TRBV6-2/TRBV6-3|TRBJ1-1
TGTGCCAGCAGAGCATCGGGGGAGAACACTGAAGCTTTCTTT
CASRASGENTEAFF
>many|.|TRBV18|TRBJ1-2
TGTGCCAGCTCACCAGACAAATTGTATGGCTACACCTTC
CASSPDKLYGYTF
>.|TRBD2|TRBV9|TRBJ2-1
TGTGCCAGCAGCGTAGGTGTCCGGGAGGGCCGGAATGAGCAGTTCTTC
CASSVGVREGRNEQFF
>.|.|TRBV13|TRBJ2-4
TGTGCCAGCAGCCCTGGGGCGGCCAAAAACATTCAGTACTTC
CASSPGAAKNIQYF
>few|TRBD2|TRBV24-1|TRBJ2-3
TGTGCCACCAGTGAAATAGCGGGAGGGACAGATACGCAGTATTTT
CATSEIAGGTDTQYF
>many|.|TRBV20-1|TRBJ2-3
TGCAGTGCACCAGGGATTAATCAACCAGATACGCAGTATTTT
CSAPGINQPDTQYF
>few|TRBD1|TRBV6-1|TRBJ2-2
TGTGCCAGCCAGGGGACAGGGTTCCCCGGGGAGCTGTTTTTT
CASQGTGFPGELFF
>few|TRBD1|TRBV9|TRBJ2-7
TGTGCCAGCAGCCAGGGACAGGTTAGCGAGCAGTACTTC
CASSQGQVSEQYF
>.|.|TRBV5-1|TRBJ2-7
TGCGCCAGCAGCTTCAATTACGAGCAGTACTTC
CASSFNYEQYF
>.|TRBD2|TRBV5-6|TRBJ2-3
TGTGCCAGCAGCTTGCGGTTTAGCGGGAGCACAGATACGCAGTATTTT
CASSLRFSGSTDTQYF
>many|.|TRBV28|TRBJ2-7
TGTGCCAGCAGCCCCCGCCGGGAAGAGCAGTACTTC
CASSPRREEQYF
>many|.|TRBV2|TRBJ1-2
TGTGCCAGCAGTGGGGTCCGGAACCCTAACTATGGCTACACCTTC
CASSGVRNPNYGYTF
>many|TRBD2|TRBV28|TRBJ2-5
TGTGCCAGCAGTTCTGGGACGTCACTAGCGGGGAGAGAGACCCAGTACTTC
CASSSGTSLAGRETQYF
>few|TRBD1|TRBV20-1|TRBJ1-2
TGCAGTGCAACCGGGACAGGGGAGAACTATGGCTACACCTTC
CSATGTGENYGYTF
>.|.|TRBV12-3/TRBV12-4|TRBJ1-5
TGTGCCAGCAGCTCGAGACGGATGAATCAGCCCCAGCATTTT
CASSSRRMNQPQHF
>many|.|TRBV3-1|TRBJ1-1
TGTGCCAGCAGCCAAGGAGTGGTCGTGAACACTGAAGCTTTCTTT
CASSQGVVVNTEAFF